Below, 21 T cell receptor beta chains from the same sample are listed, as sequenced in a study of response to subunit inactivated influenza vaccine (dated 2018 in TCRdb). Libraries were made using RT-PCR. The instrument was an Illumina HiSeq 2500. Starting from the raw public reads, TCRdb applied fastp trimming at Q25, assembled clones with MiXCR and retained in-frame beta chains. Every distinct CDR3 protein forms one entry, paired with its most common genes and DNA. The table for this sample lists approximately 530,000 distinct CDR3 sequences; under 8.5% of them were counted only once. The leading ten clones occupy 13% of the sample. Sequences were derived from PBMCs from blood, sampled roughly 24 months after vaccination. Every receptor here comes from a man between 50 and 75 years old who received an inactivated influenza vaccine. Donor details come from another sample of the same person, matched by shared clones.

The chain is built from TRBV4-2 and TRBJ2-7, with 10 bases that match TRBD2. Germline CDR1 LGHNA, CDR2 YNFKEQ. V shed 0 bases and J 2 bases; nucleotides not matched to a gene: 1. The CDR3 is made up of 15 amino acids. The CDR3 nucleotides are TGTGCCAGCAGCCAAGAAAGCGGGAGGGCCTACGAGCAGTACTTC. Translating gives CASSQESGRAYEQYF.

At least ten counts were recorded for this clonotype. The chain uses TRBV4-2 and TRBJ2-1, with D possibly TRBD2 on 7 matching bases. V gave up 0 bases and J gave up 5 bases, with 17 bases separating them. CDR3 size: 17 residues. In germline, CDR1 is LGHNA, CDR2 YNFKEQ. The CDR3: CASSQEFGGGPHNEQFF. The CDR3 DNA reads TGTGCCAGCAGCCAAGAATTCGGCGGGGGCCCCCACAATGAGCAGTTCTTC.

The chain joins TRBV6-5 to TRBJ1-1, with a weak D call TRBD1 (6 bases). CDR3 length: 14 residues. Germline V CDR1 and CDR2: MNHEY, SVGAGI. Trimming cost V 2 bases and J 5 bases, with 12 bases left between them. For the CDR3, the DNA is TGTGCCAGCAGTTACAGCCAGGGGCGGACTGAAGCTTTCTTT. Translation: CASSYSQGRTEAFF.

The sample holds a few counts of this clonotype. This chain connects TRBV30 to TRBJ1-2; D uncertain. With 2 bases removed from V and 4 bases from J, the gap between germline ends came to 8 bases. Per germline, CDR1 GTSNPN and CDR2 SVGIG (reference sequence). The CDR3 is 12 residues long. CDR3 sequence (DNA): TGTGCCTGGAGTCGTCAGATCTATGGCTACACCTTC. This gives the protein CAWSRQIYGYTF.

This chain connects TRBV29-1 to TRBJ2-7; unclear D gene. The CDR3 has 14 residues. V lost 7 bases, J lost 3 bases, and 19 bases lay in between. Germline V gene sequence: CDR1 SQVTM, CDR2 ANQGSEA. The CDR3 is CSAGFGGEIYEQYF. DNA of the CDR3: TGCAGCGCTGGTTTTGGTGGGGAAATCTACGAGCAGTACTTC.

The chain recombines TRBV7-2 with TRBJ1-1; D is possibly TRBD1 (5 bases). Trimming left V 0 bases short and J 4 bases short, with 12 bases between. The CDR3 is 15 residues long. From germline, CDR1 is SGHTA and CDR2 FQGNSA. CDR3 bases: TGTGCCAGCAGCTTAGCGCAGGGAGTAGGCACTGAAGCTTTCTTT. This sequence encodes CASSLAQGVGTEAFF. The full variable domain, its missing parts supplied by reference TRBV7-2 and TRBJ1-1, is GAGVSQSPSNKVTEKGKDVELRCDPISGHTALYWYRQSLGQGLEFLIYFQGNSAPDKSGLPSDRFSAERTGGSVSTLTIQRTQQEDSAVYLCASSLAQGVGTEAFFGQGTRLTVV.

The rearrangement uses TRBV15 and TRBJ2-3; D perhaps matches TRBD1 (6 bases). This CDR3 contains 14 residues. Deletions cut 0 bases from V and 6 bases from J, with 10 bases between. Germline values: CDR1 LNHNV, CDR2 YYDKDF (reference sequence). CDR3 bases: TGTGCCACCAGCAGAGATTCAGGGGACGATACGCAGTATTTT. It encodes CATSRDSGDDTQYF.

This clonotype was picked up many times. The rearrangement uses TRBV5-6 and TRBJ2-5, with D unresolved. V gave up 3 bases and J gave up 2 bases, with 8 bases separating them. The CDR3 is 13 amino acids. Germline loops: CDR1 SGHDT, CDR2 YYEEEE. The CDR3 here is CASSSQNQETQYF. For the CDR3, the DNA is TGTGCCAGCAGCTCTCAAAATCAAGAGACCCAGTACTTC.

This clonotype was observed a few times. This chain uses TRBV6-2 or TRBV6-3 with TRBJ2-5, with D possibly being TRBD2 (6 bases). The V gene's germline CDR1 is MNHEY and CDR2 SVGEGT. V lost 7 bases and J lost 5, with 11 bases in between. CDR3 length: 12 residues. This CDR3 is CASTGSRETQYF. CDR3 bases: TGTGCCAGCACCGGGAGCCGGGAGACCCAGTACTTC.

This clonotype was counted a few times. The chain recombines TRBV21-1 with TRBJ2-1; TRBD2 reflects the table's D call only, with no check against the DNA. TRBV21-1 is a documented pseudogene. This CDR3 spans 16 amino acids. This chain's CDR3 is CASSMTSGSSYNEQFF. The CDR3 bases are TGTGCCAGCAGCATGACTAGCGGAAGCTCCTACAATGAGCAGTTCTTC.

At least ten counts were recorded for this clonotype. The J gene is TRBJ1-3, the V gene TRBV9, with no clear D. The CDR3 totals 15 residues. V gave up 5 bases and J gave up 0 bases, with 12 bases separating them. CDR1 SGDLS and CDR2 YYNGEE come from the germline V gene. The CDR3, as DNA: TGTGCCAGCAGTAAACAGCCGTTCTCTGGAAACACCATATATTTT. Its translation: CASSKQPFSGNTIYF. The entire variable domain, with the rest obtained from reference TRBV9 and TRBJ1-3, is as follows: DSGVTQTPKHLITATGQRVTLRCSPRSGDLSVYWYQQSLDQGLQFLIQYYNGEERAKGNILERFSAQQFPDLHSELNLSSLELGDSALYFCASSKQPFSGNTIYFGEGSWLTVV.

This clonotype was seen only a few times. This chain connects TRBV20-1 to TRBJ2-1; perhaps D is TRBD1 or TRBD2 (6 bases each). There are 15 residues in the CDR3. V was pared by 1 base and J by 5 bases, with 15 bases between. Germline CDR1 reads DFQATT; CDR2 reads SNEGSKA (reference sequence). CDR3 nucleotide sequence: TGCAGTGCTAGAGTTGGTGGAGGGGGGAACAATGAGCAGTTCTTC. Protein sequence: CSARVGGGGNNEQFF.

V is TRBV20-1 and J is TRBJ1-5; D might be TRBD1 (6 bases). CDR1 and CDR2 (germline): DFQATT, SNEGSKA (reference sequence). The CDR3 loop spans 15 amino acids. V shed 3 bases and J shed 4 bases, with 16 bases lying between them. The CDR3 coding sequence is TGCAGTGCTAGTCCCGGGGGGGCTCGGAATCAGCCCCAGCATTTT. Its translation: CSASPGGARNQPQHF.

The chain employs TRBV19 and TRBJ1-3; D perhaps matches TRBD1 (5 bases). Trimming took off 4 bases at V and 0 bases at J, with 13 bases between the two ends. This CDR3 has 16 amino acids. Germline CDR1 LNHDA, CDR2 SQIVND (reference sequence). CDR3 DNA: TGTGCCAGTAGTAAAGGGGCCCAGTTCTCTGGAAACACCATATATTTT. Translated: CASSKGAQFSGNTIYF.

A note on this clonotype: Germline is not matched at one junction end, which may reflect a read error. The chain couples TRBV12-3 or TRBV12-4 to TRBJ2-7; 9 nucleotides match TRBD1. The CDR3 spans 15 residues. The CDR3 region is CASSPNTGGPYERYF. The CDR3 nucleotides are TGTGCCAGCAGTCCTAATACAGGGGGCCCCTACGAGCGGTACTTC.

This clonotype occurred many times. The CDR3 sequence is CASSSPAQRSYEQYF. CDR3 coding DNA: TGTGCCAGCAGCTCCCCGGCGCAACGGAGTTACGAGCAGTACTTC. The chain couples TRBV7-2 to TRBJ2-7; no firm D call. The germline gives CDR1 SGHTA, CDR2 FQGNSA. V shed 4 bases and J shed 4 bases, with 17 bases lying between them. This CDR3 comprises 15 residues.

This clonotype has ten or more counts. V and J are TRBV4-2 and TRBJ2-5, with D perhaps matching TRBD2 (6 bases). The ends were cut back, 0 bases at V and 5 bases at J, with 10 bases in the middle. The CDR3 has 14 amino acids. Per germline, CDR1 LGHNA and CDR2 YNFKEQ. The CDR3 coding sequence is TGTGCCAGCAGCCAAGATGAGGGGAGGGAGACCCAGTACTTC. Translated, it gives CASSQDEGRETQYF.

In this sample, this clonotype turned up many times. This chain uses TRBV9 with TRBJ2-1; 11 nucleotides line up with TRBD2. Germline lookup yields CDR1 SGDLS and CDR2 YYNGEE. This CDR3 comprises 15 residues. Losses at the gene ends were 6 bases for V and 2 bases for J; bases not matched to a gene: 4. The CDR3 protein is CASTIAGGTYNEQFF. In DNA, the CDR3 is TGTGCCAGCACAATAGCGGGAGGGACCTACAATGAGCAGTTCTTC.

At least ten counts were recorded for this clonotype. The gene calls are TRBV5-1 and TRBJ2-3; no clear D. V lost 0 bases and J lost 2, with 10 bases in between. The CDR3 is made up of 15 amino acids. Germline lookup yields CDR1 SGHRS and CDR2 YFSETQ. CDR3 amino acids: CASSLAFNPTDTQYF. In DNA, the CDR3 is TGCGCCAGCAGCTTGGCCTTTAACCCCACAGATACGCAGTATTTT.

This clonotype was detected a few times. The gene calls are TRBV4-1 and TRBJ2-5; D is unclear. Trimming pared 2 bases from V and 7 bases from J, leaving 14 bases between. Per the germline V gene, CDR1 is MGHRA and CDR2 is YSYEKL. The CDR3 is 14 amino acids. CDR3 sequence (DNA): TGCGCCAGCAGCCAACCAGGCAGAAGAGGGACCCAGTACTTC. As protein: CASSQPGRRGTQYF.

V usage is TRBV7-3 and J usage is TRBJ2-7; tentatively, D is TRBD2 (5 bases). From germline, CDR1 is SGHTA and CDR2 FQGTGA. CDR3 length: 15 amino acids. The V gene lost 6 bases and the J gene lost 3 bases, with 18 bases spanning the gap. The CDR3 DNA reads TGTGCCAGCAGTCAACAGACTACCCGCATCTACGAGCAGTACTTC. It translates to CASSQQTTRIYEQYF.